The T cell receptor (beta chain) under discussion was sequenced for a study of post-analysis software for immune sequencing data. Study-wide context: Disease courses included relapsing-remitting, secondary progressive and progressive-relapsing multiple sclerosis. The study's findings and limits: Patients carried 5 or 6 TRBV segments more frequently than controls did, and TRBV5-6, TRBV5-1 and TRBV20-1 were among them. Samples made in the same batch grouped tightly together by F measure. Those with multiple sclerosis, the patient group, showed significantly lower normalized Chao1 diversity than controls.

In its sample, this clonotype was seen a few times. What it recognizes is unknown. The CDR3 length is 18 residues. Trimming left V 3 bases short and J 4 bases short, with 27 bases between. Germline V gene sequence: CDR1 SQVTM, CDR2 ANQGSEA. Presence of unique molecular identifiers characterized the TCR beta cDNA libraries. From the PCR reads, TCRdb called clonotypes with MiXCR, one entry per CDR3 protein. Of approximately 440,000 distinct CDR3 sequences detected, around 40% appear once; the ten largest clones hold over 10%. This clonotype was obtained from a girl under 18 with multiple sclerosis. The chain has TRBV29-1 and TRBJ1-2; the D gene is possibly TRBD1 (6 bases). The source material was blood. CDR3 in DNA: TGCAGCGTTGATGAAGGGGCAGAATCGTACAGGGCAGGCTATGGCTACACCTTC. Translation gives CSVDEGAESYRAGYGYTF.